These 12 T cell receptor beta chains were all obtained from the same sample, sequenced in a study of regulatory T cells in long-lasting Graves disease. Building of the TCR beta libraries involved iRepertoire HTBI primers and Arm-PCR of CDR3 regions. MiXCR was run by TCRdb on the multiplex PCR reads, yielding one entry per CDR3 protein. There are 200,000 to 250,000 distinct CDR3 sequences in the sample; roughly 21% occur only once, and around 13% lies in the top ten. Time point described: newly diagnosed GD, antithyroid drugs for less than 3 months. Isolated PBMC RNA provided the starting material for the TCR library. Sequenced material: peripheral blood mononuclear cells (PBMCs), taken at new diagnosis, from a patient treated with antithyroid drugs. Receptors originate from a female donor with Graves disease.

CDR3 sequence: CASSLLWTQYF. In DNA form, the CDR3 reads TGTGCCAGCAGCCTTCTCTGGACCCAGTACTTC. The chain joins TRBV14 to TRBJ2-5; D is unclear. V was pared by 4 bases and J by 7 bases, with 7 bases between. The CDR3 runs 11 residues. CDR1 and CDR2 from the germline V gene are SGHDN and FVKESK. Looking up the rest from reference TRBV14 and TRBJ2-5 gives the full variable domain: EAGVTQFPSHSVIEKGQTVTLRCDPISGHDNLYWYRRVMGKEIKFLLHFVKESKQDESGMPNNRFLAERTGGTYSTLKVQPAELEDSGVYFCASSLLWTQYFGPGTRLLVL.

This clonotype was seen at least ten times. The chain recombines TRBV7-8 with TRBJ2-5; no reliable D call. The V gene lost 1 base and the J gene lost 1 base, with 13 bases spanning the gap. Germline V lookup: CDR1 SGHVS, CDR2 FQNEAQ. The CDR3 contains 16 residues. CDR3 sequence (DNA): TGTGCCAGCAGCTTAGTAGGGCAGAGCACCCAAGAGACCCAGTACTTC. Amino acids: CASSLVGQSTQETQYF.

The sample holds many counts of this clonotype. The chain has TRBV18 and TRBJ1-4; 8 positions agree with TRBD1. The ends lost 4 bases at V and 4 bases at J; junction bases unmatched: 8. Germline V gene data show CDR1 as KGHSH and CDR2 as LQKENI. This CDR3 is built from 16 residues. The CDR3 is CASSLAGTGNNEKLFF. In DNA, the CDR3 is TGTGCCAGCTCACTGGCAGGGACAGGAAATAATGAAAAACTGTTTTTT.

Points on this clonotype: A much larger clone sits a single nucleotide away, making a read error possible. The chain has TRBV10-1 and TRBJ2-7; 7 bases line up with TRBD2. The CDR3 totals 13 residues. Germline CDR1 WNHNN, CDR2 SYGVQD (reference sequence). V lost 7 bases to trimming and J lost 7 bases; unmatched junction nucleotides: 10. CDR3 in amino acids: CASTTGGYNEQYF. CDR3 nucleotides: TGCGCCAGCACCACGGGAGGCTACAATGAGCAGTACTTC.

Of note for this clonotype: The germline gene is not matched at one end of the junction; a read error may be the cause. V and J are TRBV24-1 and TRBJ1-2; no firm D call. This CDR3 contains 13 residues. Germline lookup yields CDR1 KGHDR and CDR2 SFDVKD. This CDR3 is CATNDSANYGYTF. CDR3 nucleotides: TGTGCCACCAATGATTCAGCCAACTATGGCTACACCTTC.

For this clonotype: At one of its ends the junction is not consistent with the germline gene, which may arise from a read error. The chain has TRBV2 and TRBJ2-6, with D possibly being TRBD1 or TRBD2 (5 bases each). The CDR3 is 14 amino acids. Per the germline V gene, CDR1 is SNHLY and CDR2 is FYNNEI. This CDR3 reads CASMGSTGANVLAF. Written as DNA, the CDR3 is TGTGCCAGCATGGGGAGTACTGGGGCCAACGTCCTGGCTTTC.

This clonotype was observed many times. The chain links TRBV10-1 to TRBJ2-1; D unclear. This CDR3 comprises 14 residues. Per germline, CDR1 WNHNN and CDR2 SYGVQD (reference sequence). Trimming pared 5 bases from V and 1 base from J, leaving 9 bases between. The CDR3 bases are TGCGCCAGCAGTAGCCCTGGATCCTACAATGAGCAGTTCTTC. Amino acid sequence: CASSSPGSYNEQFF.

This clonotype showed up just once. The V call is TRBV18, the J call TRBJ2-5; unclear D gene. CDR3 size: 11 residues. Germline V gene data show CDR1 as KGHSH and CDR2 as LQKENI. The V gene lost 6 bases and the J gene lost 5 bases, with 7 bases spanning the gap. In DNA, the CDR3 is TGTGCCAGCTCTTCGCCGGAGACCCAGTACTTC. Amino acids: CASSSPETQYF. Full variable domain (missing parts from reference TRBV18 and TRBJ2-5): NAGVMQNPRHLVRRRGQEARLRCSPMKGHSHVYWYRQLPEEGLKFMVYLQKENIIDESGMPKERFSAEFPKEGPSILRIQQVVRGDSAAYFCASSSPETQYFGPGTRLLVL.

This clonotype was found many times. This chain connects TRBV10-3 to TRBJ1-5; no definite D call. CDR3 length equals 15 residues. The germline V gene has CDR1 ENHRY and CDR2 SYGVKD. V lost 2 bases, J lost 7 bases, and 15 bases lay in between. CDR3 DNA sequence: TGTGCCATCAGTGAGCGGGTTGGGGTCGGGCAGCCCCAGCATTTT. Its protein is CAISERVGVGQPQHF.

The gene calls are TRBV20-1 and TRBJ1-2, with 8 bases that match TRBD1. V was pared by 2 bases and J by 5 bases, with 10 bases of the junction left unmatched. This CDR3 is 15 amino acids long. In germline, CDR1 is DFQATT, CDR2 SNEGSKA (reference sequence). The CDR3: CSARQGAGRMYGYTF. The CDR3 DNA is TGCAGTGCTAGACAGGGGGCGGGGAGAATGTATGGCTACACCTTC.

The sample holds many counts of this clonotype. The chain links TRBV7-9 to TRBJ1-1, with D tentatively TRBD1 (6 bases). Germline V gene data show CDR1 as SEHNR and CDR2 as FQNEAQ (reference sequence). There are 13 residues in the CDR3. The V end was cut by 1 base, the J end by 10 bases, with 13 bases between. The CDR3 spells CASSLEVGGRAFF. The CDR3 region has the DNA TGTGCCAGCAGCTTAGAAGTGGGGGGCCGAGCTTTCTTT.

A word on this clonotype: A single base separates this from a much larger clone, so it may be a read error. This chain connects TRBV7-9 to TRBJ1-1, with D perhaps matching TRBD1 (5 bases). The ends were cut back, 6 bases at V and 0 bases at J, with 17 bases in the middle. This CDR3 region has 16 residues. Germline V lookup: CDR1 SEHNR, CDR2 FQNEAQ (reference sequence). CDR3 sequence reads: CASRHNIQEMNTEAFF. CDR3 bases: TGTGCCAGCAGGCATAATATACAGGAGATGAACACTGAAGCTTTCTTT.